This T cell receptor (beta chain) is drawn from a study of blood T cell repertoires in COVID-19 (TCRdb year 2020). Concerning the study at large: Samples from collaborators originated in the United States, Italy and Spain and spanned both the acute and convalescent phases of COVID-19. The prospective study material was composed of cDNA or gDNA derived from T cells, B-cell-depleted T cells, or PBMCs. Deeply sampled blood TCRbeta repertoires from subjects exposed to, actively infected with, or recovered from COVID-19 were included in the dataset. The repertoires were released in a freely available public database meant as a resource for research on the immune response to SARS-CoV-2. The samples were drawn from the first 160 participants of the ongoing ImmuneRACE study and from over a thousand subjects provided by 6 global collaborators. A de-identified subject ID, COVID-19 status, age in years and sex were almost always included in the sample metadata. HLA class I and class II types, where available, came from metadata supplied by the sample provider rather than from assay-based typing.

Whole blood was collected in K2EDTA tubes by collaborating institutions according to the institutions' own protocols. For TCRbeta analysis, collaborators shipped samples in one of three forms: frozen whole blood, isolated PBMCs, or DNA extracted from either of those sample types. TCRbeta CDR3 regions were amplified from genomic DNA by means of the immunoSEQ Assay, a bias-controlled multiplex PCR. In the source study's methods: The number of nucleated cells in each sample was estimated from the amplification of reference gene primers within the assay. To quantify the absolute abundance of each unique TCRbeta CDR3 rearrangement, sequence reads were collapsed and filtered. For each sample, productive Simpson clonality was calculated by taking the square root of Simpson's diversity index across productive rearrangements. In TCRdb, the immuneACCESS table is reduced to in-frame sequences with V and J assigned. These tables do not hold every clone; where another copy was compared, an unresolved V gene accounts for under half, and the others remain unexplained. That table supplies the V and J calls and clone size; D and trimming were determined from the DNA. Counted in this sample were more than 95,000 clones; under 80% of them appeared once. The ten largest clones represent about 2.3% of the sample.

General findings and caveats noted by the study authors: How much clinical and demographic metadata was included differed by source and by participant, and the metadata was provided uncurated.

Remarks on this clone: It lacks a known antigen. Base qualities are not recorded, but no much larger clone differs from it by a single base.

The sequencing sample was made of peripheral blood. This sequence was found in a man in his forties or fifties with acute or convalescent COVID-19.

The CDR3 amino acid sequence is: CASSDLTGASNYGYTF. At the DNA level, the sequence is TGTGCCAGCAGTGACCTGACAGGGGCGAGTAACTATGGCTACACCTTC. In this chain, TRBV6-1 is recombined with TRBJ1-2, and 8 junctional nucleotides match TRBD1. Including cysteine and phenylalanine, the CDR3 has 16 amino acids. The DNA shown is the 48-base CDR3, in frame from base 1. Trimming accounts for 3 bases at V and 1 base at J, while the number of junction bases matched to no gene is 7. CDR1 MNHNS and CDR2 SASEGT were looked up in the germline V gene.